The rows below give T cell receptor beta chains drawn from one sample of a study of cytomegalovirus exposure and HLA in healthy donors. The table came from immunoSEQ multiplex PCR; TCRdb's copy has only in-frame clones and leaves some out. Here the sample spans some 140,000 clones, 73% being singletons. Material for sequencing was PBMCs. Every receptor here comes from a woman aged 40 to 50 in good health and CMV-seronegative. Both conserved end residues are part of each CDR3. Each record gives: D gene, CDR3 length, clone size, J gene, V gene, CDR3 protein, CDR3 DNA. D genes are given only for firm matches. Some rows mark clone size as missing; the rest say once, few, many or name a class of expanded clone.

>TRBD2|16|.|TRBJ2-2|TRBV6-1
CASSEIAGLNTGELFF
TGTGCCAGCAGTGAGATAGCGGGACTTAACACCGGGGAGCTGTTTTTT
>TRBD1|15|.|TRBJ1-6|TRBV7-6
CASSSGTGDNSPLHF
TGTGCCAGCAGCTCCGGGACAGGTGATAATTCACCCCTCCACTTT
>TRBD2|14|.|TRBJ2-1|TRBV6-5
CASSTAGGPDEQFF
TGTGCCAGTTCTACAGCGGGGGGGCCTGATGAGCAGTTCTTC
>.|14|.|TRBJ2-5|TRBV9
CASSPGLAQETQYF
TGTGCCAGCAGCCCAGGGTTGGCGCAAGAGACCCAGTACTTC
>TRBD1|14|.|TRBJ1-2|TRBV18
CASSPDRQGGGYTF
TGTGCCAGCTCACCAGATCGACAGGGGGGCGGCTACACCTTC
>.|15|.|TRBJ2-5|TRBV6-5
CASSYGGRHQETQYF
TGTGCCAGCAGTTACGGTGGGAGGCACCAAGAGACCCAGTACTTC
>.|14|.|TRBJ1-4|TRBV12-5
CASGAGQNREKLFF
TGTGCTAGTGGTGCGGGCCAAAACCGGGAAAAACTGTTTTTT
>TRBD1|14|.|TRBJ1-5|TRBV6-6
CASSYGQGNQPQHF
TGTGCCAGCAGTTACGGACAGGGCAATCAGCCCCAGCATTTT
>.|14|.|TRBJ2-3|TRBV5-1
CASSLGTVTDTQYF
TGCGCCAGCAGCTTGGGTACGGTGACAGATACGCAGTATTTT
>TRBD2|16|.|TRBJ2-1|TRBV4-3
CASSQGSGVSYNEQFF
TGCGCCAGCAGCCAAGGAAGCGGGGTCTCCTACAATGAGCAGTTCTTC
>TRBD1|15|few|TRBJ1-1|TRBV19
CASSQSGQGDTEAFF
TGTGCCAGTAGTCAATCTGGACAGGGTGACACTGAAGCTTTCTTT
>TRBD1|15|.|TRBJ2-1|TRBV5-1
CASSLGQGHFREQFF
TGCGCCAGCAGCTTGGGACAGGGGCATTTCAGGGAGCAGTTCTTC
>.|15|.|TRBJ2-5|TRBV4-1
CASSQETGLQETQYF
TGCGCCAGCAGCCAAGAGACAGGTCTCCAAGAGACCCAGTACTTC
>.|13|.|TRBJ2-7|TRBV6-1
CASSGGDSYEQYF
TGTGCCAGCAGTGGGGGGGACTCCTACGAGCAGTACTTC
>TRBD2|16|once|TRBJ2-7|TRBV9
CASSPVSGGSSYEQYF
TGTGCCAGCAGCCCAGTCTCGGGGGGGAGCTCCTACGAGCAGTACTTC
>TRBD1|13|few|TRBJ2-7|TRBV2
CASSEDRDYEQYF
TGTGCCAGCAGTGAGGACAGGGACTACGAGCAGTACTTC
>.|19|.|TRBJ2-4|TRBV29-1
CSVLRRDPDPGHGVNIQYF
TGCAGCGTCCTACGGAGGGACCCAGATCCAGGCCATGGGGTGAACATTCAGTACTTC
>.|16|.|TRBJ2-6|TRBV5-1
CASSLDRASGANVLTF
TGCGCCAGCAGCTTGGACAGGGCCTCCGGGGCCAACGTCCTGACTTTC
>TRBD2|15|.|TRBJ2-5|TRBV5-1
CASSSLGTSQETQYF
TGCGCCAGCAGCTCTCTCGGGACTAGTCAAGAGACCCAGTACTTC
>.|14|.|TRBJ2-6|TRBV15
CATSRSSGANVLTF
TGTGCCACCAGCAGGAGTTCTGGGGCCAACGTCCTGACTTTC
>TRBD1|15|.|TRBJ1-2|TRBV7-2
CASSLPGTGLGGYTF
TGTGCCAGCAGCTTACCCGGGACAGGGTTAGGGGGCTACACCTTC
>.|15|.|TRBJ2-1|TRBV7-2
CASSVGGPEYNEQFF
TGTGCCAGCAGCGTCGGGGGGCCGGAGTACAATGAGCAGTTCTTC
>.|16|.|TRBJ1-2|TRBV5-1
CARERAINCTNYGYTF
TGCGCCAGGGAACGAGCGATTAACTGCACTAACTATGGCTACACCTTC
>.|16|once|TRBJ1-4|TRBV18
CASSPKVLATNEKLFF
TGTGCCAGCTCACCCAAAGTACTTGCAACTAATGAAAAACTGTTTTTT
>TRBD1|14|few|TRBJ1-2|TRBV2
CASRAGTGLNLYTF
TGTGCCAGCAGGGCCGGGACAGGATTGAACCTCTACACCTTC
>TRBD1|15|once|TRBJ1-5|TRBV5-5
CASSRDRGRIHSQHF
TGTGCCAGCAGCCGGGACAGGGGCCGAATCCACTCCCAGCATTTT
>.|16|.|TRBJ1-6|TRBV4-1
CASSLDTGSPNSPLHF
TGCGCCAGCAGCCTAGATACAGGGAGCCCAAATTCACCCCTCCACTTT
>TRBD1|13|.|TRBJ2-7|TRBV19
CASSRDRVYEQYF
TGTGCCAGTAGTAGGGACAGGGTCTACGAGCAGTACTTC
>.|11|few|TRBJ2-7|TRBV29-1
CSVGGGEWEHF
TGCAGCGTTGGGGGTGGGGAGTGGGAACACTTC
>.|17|.|TRBJ2-3|TRBV6-1
CASSATDSLGSTDTQYF
TGTGCCAGCAGTGCCACGGACAGCCTCGGAAGCACAGATACGCAGTATTTT
>.|11|.|TRBJ1-5|TRBV20-1
CSATGNQPQHF
TGCAGTGCTACCGGCAATCAGCCCCAGCATTTT
>TRBD2|14|.|TRBJ2-2|TRBV2
CASARGGRAGELFF
TGTGCCAGCGCGCGGGGGGGCCGCGCCGGGGAGCTGTTTTTT
>.|13|.|TRBJ1-1|TRBV6-6
CASRLQGSTEAFF
TGTGCCAGCAGGCTACAGGGAAGCACTGAAGCTTTCTTT
>.|17|.|TRBJ2-2|TRBV18
CASSPPGRGATTGELFF
TGTGCCAGCTCACCACCTGGTCGGGGGGCAACCACCGGGGAGCTGTTTTTT
>TRBD1|15|.|TRBJ1-2|TRBV18
CASSLTGDLIYGYTF
TGTGCCAGCTCACTTACAGGGGACCTGATCTATGGCTACACCTTC
>.|13|.|TRBJ1-2|TRBV7-9
CASGRGADPGYTF
TGTGCCAGCGGGAGGGGGGCTGATCCTGGCTACACCTTC
>TRBD2|14|few|TRBJ2-5|TRBV2
CASDRGGLQETQYF
TGTGCCAGCGATAGGGGAGGGCTCCAAGAGACCCAGTACTTC
>TRBD1|15|.|TRBJ1-5|TRBV7-9
CASKRTGDSNQPQHF
TGTGCCAGCAAACGGACAGGAGATAGCAATCAGCCCCAGCATTTT
>.|15|.|TRBJ2-3|TRBV27
CASSLRTASTDTQYF
TGTGCCAGCAGTTTACGGACAGCGAGCACAGATACGCAGTATTTT
>.|15|.|TRBJ1-2|TRBV4-2
CASSRGLETYYGYTF
TGTGCCAGCAGCCGAGGGTTAGAGACATACTATGGCTACACCTTC
>TRBD2|18|.|TRBJ2-1|TRBV28
CASSPYGQWGGVYNEQFF
TGTGCCAGCAGTCCATATGGGCAATGGGGGGGTGTCTACAATGAGCAGTTCTTC
>.|14|.|TRBJ2-5|TRBV5-1
CASSLRAAIETQYF
TGCGCCAGCAGCTTGAGAGCGGCTATAGAGACCCAGTACTTC
>.|15|.|TRBJ1-2|TRBV9
CASSASIESGYGYTF
TGTGCCAGCAGCGCCTCCATCGAGTCTGGCTATGGCTACACCTTC
>TRBD2|14|.|TRBJ2-5|TRBV7-8
CASSLYGGGETQYF
TGTGCCAGCAGCTTATACGGGGGAGGGGAGACCCAGTACTTC
>TRBD2|14|.|TRBJ2-1|TRBV2
CASSGLAVNNEQFF
TGTGCCAGCAGTGGACTAGCGGTTAACAATGAGCAGTTCTTC
>.|16|few|TRBJ1-3|TRBV4-1
CASSQVGAGSGNTIYF
TGCGCCAGCAGCCAAGTAGGGGCCGGCTCTGGAAACACCATATATTTT
>.|11|.|TRBJ2-3|TRBV2
CASSEYNTQYF
TGTGCCAGTAGTGAATATAATACGCAGTATTTT
>TRBD1|18|.|TRBJ2-2|TRBV4-1
CASSQATGGGANTGELFF
TGCGCCAGCAGCCAAGCCACAGGGGGCGGTGCGAACACCGGGGAGCTGTTTTTT
>.|15|.|TRBJ2-3|TRBV11-1
CASSTRVSSTDTQYF
TGTGCCAGCAGTACCCGGGTCTCTAGCACAGATACGCAGTATTTT
>.|19|.|TRBJ2-2|TRBV7-9
CASSPRPLAAPTLAGELFF
TGTGCCAGCAGCCCTCGCCCCCTTGCGGCCCCAACTCTGGCCGGGGAGCTGTTTTTT
>.|13|.|TRBJ2-2|TRBV6-6
CASSPRGTGELFF
TGTGCCAGCAGTCCCAGGGGCACCGGGGAGCTGTTTTTT
>.|15|.|TRBJ1-4|TRBV2
CASSASLRRGEKLFF
TGTGCCAGCAGTGCCTCCCTCCGGCGGGGCGAAAAACTGTTTTTT
>TRBD1|15|few|TRBJ2-7|TRBV5-6
CASSGKGQVWCEQYF
TGTGCCAGCAGCGGAAAAGGACAGGTCTGGTGTGAGCAGTACTTC